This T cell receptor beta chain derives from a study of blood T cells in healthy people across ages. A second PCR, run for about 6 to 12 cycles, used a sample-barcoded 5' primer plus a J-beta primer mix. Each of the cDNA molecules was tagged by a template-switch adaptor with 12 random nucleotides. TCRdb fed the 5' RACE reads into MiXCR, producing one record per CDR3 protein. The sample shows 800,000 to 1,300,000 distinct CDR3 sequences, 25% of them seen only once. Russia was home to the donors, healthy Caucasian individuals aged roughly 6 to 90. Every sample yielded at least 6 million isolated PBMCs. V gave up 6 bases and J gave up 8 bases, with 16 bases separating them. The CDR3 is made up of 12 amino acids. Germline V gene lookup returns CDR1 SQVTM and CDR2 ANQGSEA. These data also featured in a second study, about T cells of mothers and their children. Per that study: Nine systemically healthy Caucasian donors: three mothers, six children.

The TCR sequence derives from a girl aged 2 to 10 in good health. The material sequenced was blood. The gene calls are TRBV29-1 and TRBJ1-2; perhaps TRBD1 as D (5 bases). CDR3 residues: CSVITGGSGYTF. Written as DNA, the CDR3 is TGCAGCGTGATAACAGGCGGCTCAGGCTACACCTTC.